A selection of T cell receptor beta chains follows, all from one sample in a study of blood T cell repertoires in COVID-19. TCRdb's copy holds only in-frame clones and misses some; the assay was immunoSEQ multiplex PCR. The profile covers over 130,000 clones, with about 79% appearing a single time and 2.5% to 3% taken by the ten largest. The source material was PBMCs or T cells enriched from blood (not recorded which). Receptors were obtained from a woman in her 50s who had recovered from COVID-19. CDR3s include the opening cysteine and the closing phenylalanine or tryptophan. D genes are given only for firm matches. The size entry is marked missing in some rows and otherwise reads once, few, many or a size class.

abundance	len	v_gene	j_gene	d_gene	CDR3aa	CDR3nt
-	17	TRBV5-6	TRBJ1-2	TRBD1	CASSRAVLQGAEKGYTF	TGTGCCAGCAGCCGCGCCGTTTTACAGGGGGCTGAGAAAGGCTACACCTTC
-	13	TRBV4-2	TRBJ1-4	-	CASYSATNEKLFF	TGTGCCAGCTACTCTGCAACTAATGAAAAACTGTTTTTT
-	14	TRBV11-3	TRBJ1-2	TRBD1	CASSLGTGTRGYTF	TGTGCCAGCAGCCTGGGGACAGGGACTCGTGGCTACACCTTC
once	15	TRBV2	TRBJ1-5	-	CASSWGGRSNQPQHF	TGTGCCAGCTCGTGGGGGGGAAGAAGCAATCAGCCCCAGCATTTT
-	14	TRBV10-2	TRBJ1-1	-	CASRIGEANTEAFF	TGCGCCAGCAGAATCGGAGAGGCAAACACTGAAGCTTTCTTT
-	18	TRBV24-1	TRBJ2-6	-	CATSDSTGKRSGANVLTF	TGTGCCACTAGTGATTCAACGGGAAAGAGATCCGGGGCCAACGTCCTGACTTTC
-	15	TRBV7-9	TRBJ2-5	TRBD1	CASSIPGQGKETQYF	TGTGCCAGCAGCATACCGGGACAGGGGAAAGAGACCCAGTACTTC
-	13	TRBV19	TRBJ1-5	-	CASKDNLNQPQHF	TGTGCCAGCAAAGACAATCTCAATCAGCCCCAGCATTTT
-	16	TRBV5-4	TRBJ2-1	-	CASSLFGGALGNEQFF	TGTGCCAGCAGCTTGTTTGGGGGGGCCCTCGGCAATGAGCAGTTCTTC
-	15	TRBV11-3	TRBJ1-2	TRBD1	CASSPGQGALEGYTF	TGTGCCAGCAGCCCGGGACAGGGGGCTTTGGAGGGCTACACCTTC
-	14	TRBV19	TRBJ1-1	TRBD1	CASSLGQSNTEAFF	TGTGCCAGTAGCCTGGGACAGTCGAACACTGAAGCTTTCTTT
-	16	TRBV13	TRBJ1-2	-	CASSSPKQGYVHGYTF	TGTGCCAGCAGCTCTCCTAAACAGGGTTACGTTCATGGCTACACCTTC
-	14	TRBV7-2	TRBJ1-1	-	CASSLQSMNTEAFF	TGTGCCAGCAGCTTACAGTCGATGAACACTGAAGCTTTCTTT
-	18	TRBV19	TRBJ2-6	TRBD2	CASSTLAGGLGGANVLTF	TGTGCCAGTAGTACACTAGCGGGAGGGCTAGGTGGGGCCAACGTCCTGACTTTC
once	14	TRBV4-1	TRBJ2-3	-	CASSRRTSTDTQYF	TGCGCCAGCAGCCGCCGGACTAGCACAGATACGCAGTATTTT
-	13	TRBV12-3/TRBV12-4	TRBJ1-3	-	CASSLVRGNTIYF	TGTGCCAGCAGTTTAGTTAGGGGGAACACCATATATTTT
-	14	TRBV18	TRBJ1-1	-	CASSPPGLSTEAFF	TGTGCCAGCTCACCACCGGGACTGAGCACTGAAGCTTTCTTT
once	19	TRBV4-1	TRBJ1-6	-	CASSQGVAEGLVLGSPLHF	TGCGCCAGCAGCCAAGGGGTGGCTGAGGGATTGGTATTGGGTTCACCCCTCCACTTT
few	11	TRBV2	TRBJ1-2	TRBD1	CAIRDRDGYTF	TGTGCCATTAGGGACAGGGATGGCTACACCTTC
once	12	TRBV29-1	TRBJ1-2	-	CSVDPRSGGYTF	TGCAGCGTTGATCCTCGGTCTGGTGGCTACACCTTC
few	16	TRBV5-4	TRBJ1-1	TRBD1	CASRIGQGGTNTEAFF	TGTGCCAGCAGGATTGGGCAGGGGGGAACAAACACTGAAGCTTTCTTT
few	11	TRBV28	TRBJ1-2	-	CASSFGYGYTF	TGTGCCAGCAGTTTCGGCTATGGCTACACCTTC
-	14	TRBV6-5	TRBJ2-5	TRBD1	CASSYGQGKETQYF	TGTGCCAGCAGTTACGGACAGGGTAAAGAGACCCAGTACTTC
-	16	TRBV7-9	TRBJ1-1	TRBD1	CASSQGQGSMNTEAFF	TGTGCCAGCAGCCAGGGACAGGGGTCCATGAACACTGAAGCTTTCTTT
once	13	TRBV5-1	TRBJ2-7	TRBD1	CASRWTGGPEQYF	TGCGCCAGCCGTTGGACAGGGGGTCCCGAGCAGTACTTC
once	15	TRBV5-4	TRBJ2-7	TRBD1	CASSLYGTGDYEQYF	TGTGCCAGCAGCTTGTACGGGACAGGGGACTACGAGCAGTACTTC
-	13	TRBV10-1	TRBJ2-7	TRBD2	CASSGASGYEQYF	TGCGCCAGCAGTGGGGCTAGCGGGTACGAGCAGTACTTC
-	15	TRBV7-8	TRBJ2-7	TRBD1	CASSLAGTGAYEQYF	TGTGCCAGCAGCTTAGCCGGGACAGGGGCCTACGAGCAGTACTTC
once	16	TRBV5-1	TRBJ2-2	TRBD2	CASSYKAGVSTGELFF	TGCGCCAGCAGCTACAAAGCGGGGGTGAGCACCGGGGAGCTGTTTTTT
-	13	TRBV4-2	TRBJ2-3	-	CASSQDIADTQYF	TGTGCCAGCAGCCAAGATATAGCAGATACGCAGTATTTT
once	18	TRBV3-1/TRBV3-2	TRBJ2-5	TRBD2	CASSQGAAASGARETQYF	TGTGCCAGCAGCCAGGGGGCTGCGGCTAGCGGGGCCAGAGAGACCCAGTACTTC
-	15	TRBV2	TRBJ1-6	TRBD1	CASSEQGGSNSPLHF	TGTGCCAGCAGTGAACAAGGGGGCAGTAATTCACCCCTCCACTTT
-	15	TRBV9	TRBJ1-2	TRBD1	CASSQGQGGNYGYTF	TGTGCCAGCAGCCAAGGACAGGGGGGTAACTATGGCTACACCTTC
-	15	TRBV5-1	TRBJ1-4	-	CASSLAGSANEKLFF	TGCGCCAGCAGCTTGGCGGGGTCAGCTAATGAAAAACTGTTTTTT
-	14	TRBV28	TRBJ1-1	-	CASRTGERNTEAFF	TGTGCCAGCAGAACCGGGGAGAGGAACACTGAAGCTTTCTTT
few	13	TRBV7-2	TRBJ1-2	TRBD1	CASSDDRGYGYTF	TGTGCCAGCAGCGACGACAGGGGCTATGGCTACACCTTC
-	14	TRBV6-5	TRBJ1-3	-	CASSRGSSGNTIYF	TGTGCCAGCAGCCGGGGATCGTCTGGAAACACCATATATTTT
once	14	TRBV6-5	TRBJ1-5	-	CASSLYRSNQPQHF	TGTGCCAGCAGTCTCTACAGGTCGAATCAGCCCCAGCATTTT
-	15	TRBV6-5	TRBJ2-7	TRBD1	CASSYVGQGEYEQYF	TGTGCCAGCAGTTACGTCGGACAGGGGGAATACGAGCAGTACTTC
few	15	TRBV19	TRBJ1-5	-	CASSIIGGSNQPQHF	TGTGCCAGTAGTATTATAGGGGGTAGCAATCAGCCCCAGCATTTT
-	12	TRBV7-3	TRBJ2-1	-	CASGHASGEQFF	TGTGCCAGCGGCCACGCTAGTGGTGAGCAGTTCTTC
-	14	TRBV11-3	TRBJ2-1	-	CASSLEGLYNEQFF	TGTGCCAGCAGCTTAGAAGGACTGTACAATGAGCAGTTCTTC
-	14	TRBV2	TRBJ2-7	-	CASSLTTKEGQQYF	TGTGCCAGCAGTTTGACTACCAAAGAGGGCCAGCAGTACTTC
-	14	TRBV2	TRBJ2-4	TRBD2	CASTSGRSQSIQYF	TGTGCCAGCACCAGCGGGAGATCCCAGAGCATTCAGTACTTC
once	14	TRBV29-1	TRBJ1-2	-	CSVPSRWRDYGYTF	TGCAGCGTTCCCTCCCGGTGGAGGGATTATGGCTACACCTTC
-	17	TRBV4-1	TRBJ2-3	TRBD2	CASSQALAGGPGDTQYF	TGCGCCAGCAGCCAAGCACTAGCGGGGGGGCCGGGCGATACGCAGTATTTT
-	14	TRBV3-1/TRBV3-2	TRBJ1-5	TRBD1	CASSQQQGNQPQHF	TGTGCCAGCAGCCAACAACAGGGGAATCAGCCCCAGCATTTT
-	13	TRBV10-3	TRBJ1-1	-	CAISAGQNTEAFF	TGTGCCATCAGTGCGGGACAGAACACTGAAGCTTTCTTT
-	16	TRBV28	TRBJ2-2	-	CASSGLNRDGAGELFF	TGTGCCAGCAGCGGATTGAACAGGGACGGCGCCGGGGAGCTGTTTTTT
-	13	TRBV5-4	TRBJ1-2	-	CASSGGQGVGYTF	TGTGCCAGCAGCGGGGGACAAGGTGTCGGCTACACCTTC
-	14	TRBV30	TRBJ1-1	-	CAWNGGGENTEAFF	TGTGCCTGGAACGGAGGAGGGGAGAACACTGAAGCTTTCTTT
-	14	TRBV6-2/TRBV6-3	TRBJ1-1	-	CASSPNQVNTEAFF	TGTGCCAGCAGTCCCAATCAGGTGAACACTGAAGCTTTCTTT
-	13	TRBV11-2	TRBJ1-2	TRBD1	CASSPGTAYGYTF	TGTGCCAGCAGCCCAGGGACAGCATATGGCTACACCTTC
few	15	TRBV3-1/TRBV3-2	TRBJ1-5	TRBD1	CASSQGQGVGQPQHF	TGTGCCAGCAGCCAAGGACAGGGGGTGGGTCAGCCCCAGCATTTT
-	14	TRBV5-8	TRBJ1-5	TRBD1	CASRTGTGAQPQHF	TGTGCCAGCAGGACCGGGACAGGTGCTCAGCCCCAGCATTTT
-	13	TRBV25-1	TRBJ1-5	-	CATGGAWNQPQHF	TGTGCCACCGGGGGGGCCTGGAATCAGCCCCAGCATTTT
-	14	TRBV27	TRBJ2-3	TRBD2	CASKTSGGTDTQYF	TGTGCCAGCAAGACTAGCGGGGGCACAGATACGCAGTATTTT
-	15	TRBV6-5	TRBJ1-5	TRBD1	CASRLGTGKNQPQHF	TGTGCCAGCAGGCTAGGGACAGGTAAAAATCAGCCCCAGCATTTT
-	19	TRBV5-8	TRBJ2-1	TRBD1	CASSTSLQGSGSSYNEQFF	TGTGCCAGCAGCACCTCCTTACAGGGGTCTGGGAGCTCCTACAATGAGCAGTTCTTC